Listed here are 9 T cell receptor beta chains from one sample, sequenced in a study of identical twins. From the 5' RACE reads, TCRdb called clonotypes with MiXCR, one entry per CDR3 protein. The sample lists over 550,000 distinct CDR3 sequences, roughly 6.6% occurring once. These data were also filed under a second study, of yellow fever vaccine responses in identical twins.

Sample: PBMCs. These receptors were taken from a woman younger than 35 in good health.

This clonotype occurred a few times. This rearrangement joins TRBV20-1 to TRBJ2-3; the match to TRBD2 covers 8 bases. Germline CDR1 reads DFQATT; CDR2 reads SNEGSKA (reference sequence). The CDR3 extends over 15 amino acids. The ends lost 5 bases at V and 3 bases at J; junction bases unmatched: 10. CDR3 bases: TGCAGTGCTCTCGGTATAGCGGGGAGTACAGATACGCAGTATTTT. It codes for CSALGIAGSTDTQYF.

This clonotype was observed many times. The chain couples TRBV28 to TRBJ2-3; 7 nucleotides line up with TRBD1. The CDR3 totals 15 residues. Germline V gives CDR1 MDHEN, CDR2 SYDVKM. The J segment lost 1 base and the V segment lost 5 bases, leaving 6 bases of the junction unmatched. The CDR3 is CASSIEGAGTDTQYF. CDR3 nucleotide sequence: TGTGCCAGCAGTATCGAGGGGGCTGGCACAGATACGCAGTATTTT.

This clonotype was detected ten times or more. V gene TRBV28 combines with J gene TRBJ2-7, with 7 bases matching TRBD2. The CDR3 has 13 amino acids. After removal of 5 bases from V and 7 bases from J, the junction contained 8 bases not matched to a gene. Germline V lookup: CDR1 MDHEN, CDR2 SYDVKM. As DNA, the CDR3 is TGTGCCAGCAGTGAACGACTAGCCCGGGAGCAGTACTTC. Protein product: CASSERLAREQYF.

This clonotype was counted only a few times. The V and J genes are TRBV6-5 and TRBJ2-2; 12 bases fit TRBD2. Trimming removed 2 bases from V and 3 bases from J; junction bases left unmatched: 7. This CDR3 comprises 18 residues. Germline values: CDR1 MNHEY, CDR2 SVGAGI. CDR3 nucleotides: TGTGCCAGCAGTTACAGTTCGGCTAGCGGGGGGGACACCGGGGAGCTGTTTTTT. Its translation is CASSYSSASGGDTGELFF.

This clonotype has only a few counts. The V gene is TRBV28, the J gene TRBJ2-3; 7 bases agree with TRBD2. There are 15 residues in the CDR3. J was trimmed by 0 bases and V by 6 bases; bases with no gene match: 6. The germline V gene encodes CDR1 MDHEN and CDR2 SYDVKM. As DNA, the CDR3 is TGTGCCAGCAGCACCCCGGGGGGAAGCACAGATACGCAGTATTTT. It codes for CASSTPGGSTDTQYF.

The sample holds a few counts of this clonotype. Here the CDR3 reads CASREQGAPGTGELFF. As DNA, the CDR3 is TGTGCCAGCAGGGAACAGGGGGCGCCGGGTACCGGGGAGCTGTTTTTT. J is TRBJ2-2 and V is TRBV6-4, with 9 bases lining up with TRBD1. This CDR3 spans 16 amino acids. Germline V lookup: CDR1 MRHNA, CDR2 SNTAGT. After removal of 6 bases from V and 5 bases from J, the junction contained 10 bases not matched to a gene.

The gene calls are TRBV7-8 and TRBJ2-2; TRBD2 might be the D (6 bases). With 0 bases removed from V and 7 bases from J, the gap between germline ends came to 15 bases. The CDR3 runs to 16 residues. The germline gives CDR1 SGHVS, CDR2 FQNEAQ. The DNA of the CDR3 is TGTGCCAGCAGCTTAGCAGGAGGGGCGATCGGCGGGGAGCTGTTTTTT. This encodes CASSLAGGAIGGELFF.

This clonotype was found many times. V usage is TRBV10-3 and J usage is TRBJ2-5; D uncertain. V gave up 4 bases and J gave up 1 base, with 16 bases separating them. CDR3 length: 16 residues. Germline V lookup: CDR1 ENHRY, CDR2 SYGVKD. In DNA form, the CDR3 reads TGTGCCATCAGTGTTCATCCAGTCGGTGGCCAAGAGACCCAGTACTTC. Its protein is CAISVHPVGGQETQYF.

The V gene is TRBV6-5, the J gene TRBJ1-1; D is perhaps TRBD1 (6 bases). Germline V CDR1 and CDR2: MNHEY, SVGAGI. The CDR3 spans 16 residues. V lost 0 bases, J lost 6 bases, and 17 bases lay in between. The CDR3, as DNA: TGTGCCAGCAGTTACTCGGGCAGGGAAGGGGGACCTGAAGCTTTCTTT. This sequence encodes CASSYSGREGGPEAFF.